This TCR beta chain was sequenced during a study of OX40 agonist ivuxolimab in advanced cancers. About the research overall: Dosing consisted of intravenous ivuxolimab at 0.01 to 10 mg/kg every 2 weeks.

Concerning this clone itself: Its antigen is not known.

Sequencing was performed with immunoSEQ multiplex PCR; in TCRdb, only in-frame clones are kept and a portion is missing. The sample lists 65,000 to 95,000 clones; approximately 92% were seen once. Study-wide findings and caveats: Relatively little clonal expansion, among the lowest observed, appeared in partial responders at 0.1-3.0 mg/kg. Dose levels from 0.1 to 3.0 mg/kg saw CD4+ and CD8+ blood T cells expand clonally by week 6.

Germline assignment: CDR1 SGHNT and CDR2 YYREEE (reference sequence). The CDR3 is made up of 14 amino acids. V was clipped by 4 bases and J by 5 bases, with 16 bases between them. The gene calls are TRBV5-4 and TRBJ2-7; D not certain. Specimen: CD4+ or CD8+ T cells sorted from blood, collected in a trial of the OX40 agonist ivuxolimab. The TCR comes from an adult with an advanced solid tumor such as melanoma, head and neck, liver or kidney cancer. The CDR3 sequence: CASSTPRSHDEQYF. The CDR3 DNA reads TGTGCCAGCAGCACACCAAGGAGTCACGACGAGCAGTACTTC.